The rows below give T cell receptor beta chains drawn from one sample of a study of breast tumors, draining lymph nodes, adjacent tissues. TCRdb fed the multiplex PCR reads into MiXCR, producing one record per CDR3 protein. The repertoire has tens of thousands of distinct CDR3 sequences, roughly 28% of them found once; the top ten carry around 8.1%. Sequenced: axillary lymph node tissue. The source is a female donor with breast cancer. Some clones in this sample may be carry-over from other donors' samples. Both conserved end residues are part of each CDR3. Each record gives: V gene, CDR3 protein.

v_call: TRBV7-9
cdr3_aa: CASTPPGTGNEKLFF

v_call: TRBV9
cdr3_aa: CASSVELPTSGSPNEQFF

v_call: TRBV29-1
cdr3_aa: CSVRMSQAHGYTF

v_call: TRBV7-3
cdr3_aa: CASSLSDDTQYF

v_call: TRBV6-2/TRBV6-3
cdr3_aa: CASSYSSEKLFF

v_call: TRBV18
cdr3_aa: CASSPGTRPGTDTQYF

v_call: TRBV7-8
cdr3_aa: CASSLIHRGREERYF

v_call: TRBV4-1
cdr3_aa: CASSHDVQRGNSPLHF

v_call: TRBV20-1
cdr3_aa: CSARGTAVGTGELFF

v_call: TRBV30
cdr3_aa: CAWSLSPVYEQYF

v_call: TRBV20-1
cdr3_aa: CSAGAENGYEQYF

v_call: TRBV9
cdr3_aa: CASSVAFDEQFF

v_call: TRBV6-1
cdr3_aa: CASKRSDPSGLYEQYF

v_call: TRBV3-1
cdr3_aa: CASSVGTGVRETQYF

v_call: TRBV19
cdr3_aa: CASSPSGTGSF

v_call: TRBV7-3
cdr3_aa: CASSLSDFTGELFF

v_call: TRBV10-3
cdr3_aa: CAISERTDPYEQYF

v_call: TRBV30
cdr3_aa: CAWSGNNYGYTF

v_call: TRBV30
cdr3_aa: CAWDQSPPGQHYGYTF

v_call: TRBV11-3
cdr3_aa: CASSLEMGHRGVYEQYF